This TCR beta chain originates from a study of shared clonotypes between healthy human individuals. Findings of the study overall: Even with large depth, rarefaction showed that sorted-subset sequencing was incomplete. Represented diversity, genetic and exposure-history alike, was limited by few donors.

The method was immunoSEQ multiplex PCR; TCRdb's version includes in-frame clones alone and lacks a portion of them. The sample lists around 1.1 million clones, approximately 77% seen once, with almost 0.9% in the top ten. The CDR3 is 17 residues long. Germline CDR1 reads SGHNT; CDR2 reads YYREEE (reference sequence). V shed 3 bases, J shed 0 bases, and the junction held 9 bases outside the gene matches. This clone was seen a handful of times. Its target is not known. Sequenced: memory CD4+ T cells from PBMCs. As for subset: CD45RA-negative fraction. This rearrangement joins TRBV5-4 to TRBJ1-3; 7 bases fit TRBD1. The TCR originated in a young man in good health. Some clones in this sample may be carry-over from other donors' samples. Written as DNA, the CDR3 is TGTGCCAGCAGCTCGAGCGCCGGGACAGCCTCTGGAAACACCATATATTTT. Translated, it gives CASSSSAGTASGNTIYF. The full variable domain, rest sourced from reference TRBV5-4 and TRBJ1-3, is ETGVTQSPTHLIKTRGQQVTLRCSSQSGHNTVSWYQQALGQGPQFIFQYYREEENGRGNFPPRFSGLQFPNYSSELNVNALELDDSALYLCASSSSAGTASGNTIYFGEGSWLTVV.